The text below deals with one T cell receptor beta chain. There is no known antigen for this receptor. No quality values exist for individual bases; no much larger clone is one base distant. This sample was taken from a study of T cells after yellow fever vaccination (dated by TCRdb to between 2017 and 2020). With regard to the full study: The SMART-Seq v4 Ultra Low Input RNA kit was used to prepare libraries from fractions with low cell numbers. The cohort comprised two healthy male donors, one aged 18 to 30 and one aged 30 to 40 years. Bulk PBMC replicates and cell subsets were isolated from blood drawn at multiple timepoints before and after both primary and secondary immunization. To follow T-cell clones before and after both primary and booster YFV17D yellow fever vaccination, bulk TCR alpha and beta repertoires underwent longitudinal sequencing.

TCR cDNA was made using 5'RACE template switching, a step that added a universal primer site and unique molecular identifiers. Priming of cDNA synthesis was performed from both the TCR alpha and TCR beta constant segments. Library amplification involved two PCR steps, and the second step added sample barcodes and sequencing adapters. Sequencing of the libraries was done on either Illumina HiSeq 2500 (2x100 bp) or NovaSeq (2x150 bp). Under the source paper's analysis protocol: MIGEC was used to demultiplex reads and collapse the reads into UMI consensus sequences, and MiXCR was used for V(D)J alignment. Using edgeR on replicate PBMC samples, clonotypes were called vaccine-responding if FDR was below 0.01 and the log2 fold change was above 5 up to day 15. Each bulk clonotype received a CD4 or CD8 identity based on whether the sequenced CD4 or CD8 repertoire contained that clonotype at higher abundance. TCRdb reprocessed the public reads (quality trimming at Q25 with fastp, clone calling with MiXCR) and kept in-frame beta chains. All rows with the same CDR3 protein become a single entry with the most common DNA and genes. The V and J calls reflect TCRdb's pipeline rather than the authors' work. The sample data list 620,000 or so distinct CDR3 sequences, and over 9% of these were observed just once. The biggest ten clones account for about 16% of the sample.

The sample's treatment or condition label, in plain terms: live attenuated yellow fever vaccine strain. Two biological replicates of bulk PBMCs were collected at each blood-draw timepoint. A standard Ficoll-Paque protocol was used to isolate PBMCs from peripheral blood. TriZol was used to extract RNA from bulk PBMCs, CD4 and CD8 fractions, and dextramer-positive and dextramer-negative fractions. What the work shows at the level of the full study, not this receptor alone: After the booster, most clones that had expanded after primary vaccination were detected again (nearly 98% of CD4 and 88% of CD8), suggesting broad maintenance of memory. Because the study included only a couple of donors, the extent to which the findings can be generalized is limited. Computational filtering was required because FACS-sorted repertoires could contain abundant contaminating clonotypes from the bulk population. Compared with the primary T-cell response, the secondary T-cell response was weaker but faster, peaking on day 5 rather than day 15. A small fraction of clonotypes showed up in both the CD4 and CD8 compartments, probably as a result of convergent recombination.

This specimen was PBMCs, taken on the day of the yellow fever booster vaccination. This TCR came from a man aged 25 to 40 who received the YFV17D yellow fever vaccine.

DNA sequence: TGTGCCAGCAGCGTAGATGCGGGAGGCTACAATGAGCAGTTCTTC. Translated, this is CASSVDAGGYNEQFF. This receptor chain uses TRBV9 and TRBJ2-1, with TRBD2 identical over 8 junction bases. The CDR3 spans 15 residues, from the cysteine through the phenylalanine. Only the CDR3 region is kept as DNA, spanning 45 bases read in frame from base 1. The germline V gene specifies SGDLS as CDR1 and YYNGEE as CDR2. V has 0 bases trimmed and J has 3 bases trimmed; junction bases matching no gene number 2.